These T cell receptor beta chains were read from a single sample in a study of T cells in Graves' hyperthyroidism and ophthalmopathy. TCRdb reprocessed the multiplex PCR reads with MiXCR, giving one entry per CDR3 protein. This sample yields fewer than 200,000 distinct CDR3 sequences, of which about 17% are seen a single time; 25% to 35% belongs to the top ten. The material sequenced was blood. The origin of the receptors is a woman in her 50s with Graves' hyperthyroidism. Both conserved end residues are trimmed from each CDR3. D genes are given only for firm matches.

>.|TRBV5-1|TRBJ2-7
ASSPLGDGTYEQY
>TRBD1|TRBV29-1|TRBJ2-7
SVIQGAAYEQY
>.|TRBV2|TRBJ2-7
ASSEVQVLEQY
>.|TRBV5-1|TRBJ1-1
ASSQENRFEAF
>.|TRBV28|TRBJ1-1
ASSFSGRPNTEAF
>.|TRBV20-1|TRBJ2-6
SARLSGANVLT
>.|TRBV19|TRBJ1-2
ASGGPVTDGTKIGYT
>.|TRBV12-3/TRBV12-4|TRBJ1-2
ASSLEAYGGYT
>.|TRBV2|TRBJ1-5
ASSDGTINQPQH
>.|TRBV18|TRBJ2-5
ASSPTRETQY
>.|TRBV28|TRBJ1-6
ASRGSYNNSPLH
>.|TRBV7-9|TRBJ2-5
ASSLSRGLFNQETQY
>TRBD1|TRBV27|TRBJ1-1
ASSLRDSITEAF
>TRBD1|TRBV7-2|TRBJ1-6
ASSLYTLTGTGTSPLH